This entry lists 23 T cell receptor beta chains sequenced from one sample in a study of T cells in Graves' hyperthyroidism and ophthalmopathy. Amplification yielded TCR beta CDR3 regions, with RNA transcripts as the source. Initially, a first-round RT-PCR of the TCR CDR3 employed the HTBI primer set. TCRdb reprocessed the multiplex PCR reads with MiXCR, giving one entry per CDR3 protein. The sample holds approximately 330,000 distinct CDR3 sequences; 21% are singletons and the top ten take about 50%. Sequencing was carried out using blood. These receptor sequences come from a woman aged 50 to 65 with Graves' hyperthyroidism.

The genes are TRBV27 and TRBJ1-1, with D possibly matching TRBD1 (6 bases). V lost 3 bases, J lost 9 bases, and 14 bases lay in between. The germline gives CDR1 MNHEY, CDR2 SMNVEV (reference sequence). This CDR3 is built from 13 residues. For the CDR3, the DNA is TGTGCCAGCAGTTTCGGGGGGGGGGCCAAAGCTTTCTTT. It encodes CASSFGGGAKAFF.

This clonotype was counted at least ten times. The CDR3 DNA reads as TGTGCCAGCAGCCCTGGGGCCGAGCAGTACTTC. Protein product: CASSPGAEQYF. The chain couples TRBV7-9 to TRBJ2-7; a weak D match, TRBD1 (5 bases). The CDR3 covers 11 residues. The V end was cut by 5 bases, the J end by 6 bases, with 8 bases between. From germline, CDR1 is SEHNR and CDR2 FQNEAQ (reference sequence). Based on the CDR3 plus reference TRBV7-9 and TRBJ2-7, the full variable domain is DTGVSQNPRHKITKRGQNVTFRCDPISEHNRLYWYRQTLGQGPEFLTYFQNEAQLEKSRLLSDRFSAERPKGSFSTLEIQRTEQGDSAMYLCASSPGAEQYFGPGTRLTVT.

This clonotype was recorded at least ten times. The chain links TRBV20-1 to TRBJ2-1, with TRBD2 as a possible D gene (5 bases). The CDR3 consists of 15 residues. Germline V gene data show CDR1 as DFQATT and CDR2 as SNEGSKA (reference sequence). The V end lost 1 base, the J end lost 0 bases, and 10 bases lay between the germline ends. CDR3 sequence (DNA): TGCAGTGCTAGAGTGGCTGGGAGCTCCTACAATGAGCAGTTCTTC. Protein: CSARVAGSSYNEQFF.

This clonotype occurred many times. The V call is TRBV28, the J call TRBJ1-2; D remains unclear. V lost 3 bases, J lost 0 bases, and 5 bases lay in between. Germline CDR1 reads MDHEN; CDR2 reads SYDVKM. CDR3 length: 13 residues. The CDR3 is CASSFGANYGYTF. CDR3 nucleotide sequence: TGTGCCAGCAGTTTCGGGGCTAACTATGGCTACACCTTC.

This clonotype was observed many times. The chain recombines TRBV7-9 with TRBJ1-5; D gene ambiguous. V shed 3 bases and J shed 4 bases, with 7 bases lying between them. Germline loops: CDR1 SEHNR, CDR2 FQNEAQ (reference sequence). This CDR3 is built from 13 residues. As DNA, the CDR3 is TGTGCCAGCAGCTTGGCAATAAATCAGCCCCAGCATTTT. Its protein product is CASSLAINQPQHF.

The rearrangement uses TRBV29-1 and TRBJ1-1; TRBD1 might be the D (5 bases). Germline CDR1 is SQVTM and CDR2 is ANQGSEA. The CDR3 consists of 13 residues. V dropped 7 bases and J dropped 1 base, with 13 bases sitting between them. The CDR3 loop is CSAGGGGNTEAFF. The CDR3 bases are TGCAGCGCCGGGGGAGGCGGGAACACTGAAGCTTTCTTT.

This clonotype was detected ten times or more. The rearrangement links TRBV30 to TRBJ1-1; D possibly corresponds to TRBD1 (6 bases). Looked up from germline, CDR1 is GTSNPN and CDR2 is SVGIG (reference sequence). The CDR3 sequence is 12 residues long. V was cut by 7 bases and J by 12 bases, with 21 bases left in between. The CDR3 bases are TGTGCCTCCAAGAAAGGGGGGGTGTGGACTTTCTTT. This encodes CASKKGGVWTFF.

This clonotype has at least ten counts. The rearrangement links TRBV7-9 to TRBJ2-5; TRBD2 matches 7 bases. The germline V gene has CDR1 SEHNR and CDR2 FQNEAQ (reference sequence). The CDR3 has 14 amino acids. With 0 bases clipped from V and 6 bases from J, the junction kept 4 bases outside the gene matches. CDR3: CASSLARGKQTQYF. The CDR3 nucleotides are TGTGCCAGCAGCTTAGCGCGGGGGAAACAGACCCAGTACTTC.

This clonotype was seen a few times. The V gene is TRBV10-3, the J gene TRBJ1-3; 7 bases are a match to TRBD1. This CDR3 has 16 residues. Trimming took 0 bases from V and 2 from J; bases not matched to a gene: 4. Per germline, CDR1 ENHRY and CDR2 SYGVKD. CDR3 in DNA: TGTGCCATCAGTGAGTCCCGGCAGGGGGCTGGAAACACCATATATTTT. This codes for CAISESRQGAGNTIYF.

This clonotype was seen a handful of times. The chain combines TRBV5-6 with TRBJ1-1; perhaps TRBD1 as D (6 bases). The CDR3 is 14 amino acids. Trimming stripped 1 base from V and 3 bases from J, with 10 bases between. Germline CDR1 and CDR2: SGHDT and YYEEEE. The CDR3 region is CASSLIRGDTEAFF. The CDR3, as DNA: TGTGCCAGCAGCTTGATTAGGGGGGACACTGAAGCTTTCTTT.

The CDR3 loop reads CASSPTDSNNEQYF. CDR3 in DNA: TGTGCCAGCTCACCCACGGACAGTAACAACGAGCAGTACTTC. The chain couples TRBV18 to TRBJ2-7, with a tentative D call TRBD1 (6 bases). The ends were cut back, 3 bases at V and 5 bases at J, with 14 bases in the middle. The CDR3 contains 14 residues. Germline CDR1 reads KGHSH; CDR2 reads LQKENI.

The rearrangement uses TRBV6-1 and TRBJ1-6; no clear D gene. Germline V gene data show CDR1 as MNHNS and CDR2 as SASEGT. Trimming removed 2 bases at V and 10 bases at J, with 9 bases between. CDR3 length: 13 amino acids. The CDR3 sequence: CASSESTGSPLHF. CDR3 DNA: TGTGCCAGCAGTGAATCGACCGGCTCACCCCTCCACTTT.

In its sample, this clonotype was seen many times. The chain couples TRBV7-4 to TRBJ2-7; D perhaps matches TRBD1 (6 bases). This CDR3 contains 14 residues. CDR1 is SGHVT, CDR2 SQSDAQ, per germline. The germline V and J ends were trimmed by 4 bases and 3 bases, with 13 bases remaining between them. The CDR3 bases are TGTGCCAGCAGCTGGGACATCCTATACTACGAGCAGTACTTC. It is translated as CASSWDILYYEQYF. Full variable domain (rest looked up from reference TRBV7-4 and TRBJ2-7): GAGVSQSPRYKVAKRGRDVALRCDSISGHVTLYWYRQTLGQGSEVLTYSQSDAQRDKSGRPSGRFSAERPERSVSTLKIQRTEQGDSAVYLCASSWDILYYEQYFGPGTRLTVT.

This rearrangement joins TRBV9 to TRBJ2-5, with D perhaps TRBD1 (6 bases). The CDR3 extends over 13 amino acids. The germline V and J ends were trimmed by 4 bases and 3 bases, with 10 bases remaining between them. CDR1 is SGDLS, CDR2 YYNGEE, per germline. The DNA for the CDR3 is TGTGCCAGCAGCATGTCAGGGGAAGAGACCCAGTACTTC. Protein product: CASSMSGEETQYF.

This clonotype was seen at least ten times. V usage is TRBV6-1 and J usage is TRBJ2-2; 9 nucleotides match TRBD2. The junction had 3 bases not matched to a gene; V was cut back by 9 bases and J by 4 bases. From germline, CDR1 is MNHNS and CDR2 SASEGT. The CDR3 is made up of 13 amino acids. The CDR3 sequence is CASSGRTTGELFF. As DNA, the CDR3 is TGTGCCAGTAGCGGGAGAACCACCGGGGAGCTGTTTTTT.

This clonotype has a count of ten or more. The chain employs TRBV7-9 and TRBJ2-7, with 7 bases fitting TRBD1. CDR3 length: 14 amino acids. Trimming took 6 bases from V and 2 from J; bases not matched to a gene: 7. Germline CDR1 is SEHNR and CDR2 is FQNEAQ (reference sequence). Here the CDR3 reads CASSSAGTAYEQYF. The CDR3 nucleotides are TGTGCCAGCAGTTCCGCCGGGACAGCCTACGAGCAGTACTTC.

The chain uses TRBV9 and TRBJ1-4; 7 bases agree with TRBD1. The CDR3 consists of 15 residues. Germline V gives CDR1 SGDLS, CDR2 YYNGEE. Trimming cost V 3 bases and J 5 bases; bases outside gene matches: 7. The CDR3 DNA reads as TGTGCCAGCAGCGCAACCGGGACAGAGAATGAAAAACTGTTTTTT. It encodes CASSATGTENEKLFF.

This clonotype was counted ten times or more. The rearrangement links TRBV7-3 to TRBJ2-2, with D possibly matching TRBD2 (7 bases). Trimming removed 5 bases at V and 7 bases at J, with 17 bases between. The germline gives CDR1 SGHTA, CDR2 FQGTGA. CDR3 length: 15 amino acids. Here the CDR3 DNA reads TGTGCCAGCAGCGTTGTCGGGGGGCCAGGCGGGGAGCTGTTTTTT. This codes for CASSVVGGPGGELFF. The whole variable domain, remainder taken from reference TRBV7-3 and TRBJ2-2, is GAGVSQTPSNKVTEKGKYVELRCDPISGHTALYWYRQSLGQGPEFLIYFQGTGAADDSGLPNDRFFAVRPEGSVSTLKIQRTERGDSAVYLCASSVVGGPGGELFFGEGSRLTVL.

This clonotype appeared once. The genes are TRBV28 and TRBJ2-3; D gene unclear. The CDR3 covers 12 residues. The germline CDR1 and CDR2 sequences are MDHEN and SYDVKM. Trimming stripped 2 bases from V and 6 bases from J, with 6 bases between. The CDR3 reads CASSLMSDTQYF. The CDR3 DNA reads TGTGCCAGCAGTTTAATGTCTGATACGCAGTATTTT. The variable domain in full, completed from reference TRBV28 and TRBJ2-3, reads DVKVTQSSRYLVKRTGEKVFLECVQDMDHENMFWYRQDPGLGLRLIYFSYDVKMKEKGDIPEGYSVSREKKERFSLILESASTNQTSMYLCASSLMSDTQYFGPGTRLTVL.

This clonotype was counted ten times or more. J is TRBJ2-1 and V is TRBV11-2; the match to TRBD1 covers 8 bases. Germline values: CDR1 SGHAT, CDR2 FQNNGV. V shed 5 bases and J 8 bases; nucleotides not matched to a gene: 8. The CDR3 is made up of 14 amino acids. This CDR3 reads CASSAGGSGYEQFF. The CDR3, as DNA: TGTGCCAGCAGCGCAGGGGGCTCTGGGTATGAGCAGTTCTTC.

This chain connects TRBV7-9 to TRBJ1-2; D uncertain. The germline V gene has CDR1 SEHNR and CDR2 FQNEAQ (reference sequence). V lost 4 bases and J 5 bases, leaving 11 bases between the germline ends. CDR3 length equals 13 residues. CDR3 DNA: TGTGCCAGCAGCTCACGCGCAGAGTATGGCTACACCTTC. Amino acids: CASSSRAEYGYTF.

This clonotype was found a few times. The chain couples TRBV4-1 to TRBJ1-1; D not resolved. The CDR3 runs 14 residues. V lost 4 bases and J lost 2, with 11 bases in between. Germline V gene lookup returns CDR1 MGHRA and CDR2 YSYEKL. This CDR3 reads CASSRTMANTEAFF. The CDR3 DNA sequence: TGCGCCAGCAGCCGCACCATGGCAAACACTGAAGCTTTCTTT.

Ten or more counts support this clonotype. This sequence joins TRBV28 and TRBJ2-5, with D possibly TRBD1 on 6 matching bases. The CDR3 spans 17 residues. Trimming stripped 5 bases from V and 1 base from J, with 20 bases between. Germline V gene lookup returns CDR1 MDHEN and CDR2 SYDVKM. The CDR3 DNA sequence: TGTGCCAGCAGTCAGGGGCTCGCTGGGCAGTCCCAAGAGACCCAGTACTTC. Amino acid sequence: CASSQGLAGQSQETQYF.